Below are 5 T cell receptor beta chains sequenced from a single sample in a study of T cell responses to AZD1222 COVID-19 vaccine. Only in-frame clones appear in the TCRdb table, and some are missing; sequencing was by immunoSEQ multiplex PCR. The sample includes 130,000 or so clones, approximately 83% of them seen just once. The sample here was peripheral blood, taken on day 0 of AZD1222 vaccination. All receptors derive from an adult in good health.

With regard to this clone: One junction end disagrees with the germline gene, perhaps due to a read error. This CDR3 is CASSQTSGASTDTQYF. Here the CDR3 DNA reads TGTGCTAGCAGCCAAACTAGCGGAGCTAGCACAGATACGCAGTATTTT. This chain connects TRBV7-7 to TRBJ2-3; TRBD2 matches 8 bases. The V gene's germline CDR1 is SSHAT and CDR2 FNYEAQ (reference sequence). This CDR3 is 16 amino acids long.

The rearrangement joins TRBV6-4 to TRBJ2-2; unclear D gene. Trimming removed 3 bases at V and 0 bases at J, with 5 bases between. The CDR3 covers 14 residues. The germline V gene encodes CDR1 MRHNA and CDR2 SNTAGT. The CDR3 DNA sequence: TGTGCCAGCAGTGAGCGGACGAACACCGGGGAGCTGTTTTTT. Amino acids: CASSERTNTGELFF.

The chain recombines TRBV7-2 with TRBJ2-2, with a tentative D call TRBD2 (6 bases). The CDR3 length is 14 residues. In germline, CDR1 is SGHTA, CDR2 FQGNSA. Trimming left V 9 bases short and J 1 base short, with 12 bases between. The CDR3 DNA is TGTGCCAGTCGGCGGGACCGGAACACCGGGGAGCTGTTTTTT. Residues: CASRRDRNTGELFF.

CDR3 nucleotide sequence: TGTGCCAGCAGTTTAGGGGGGTCTGGAAACACCATATATTTT. This gives the protein CASSLGGSGNTIYF. The chain carries TRBV27 and TRBJ1-3; possibly TRBD1 for D (5 bases). The CDR3 is made up of 14 amino acids. V was cut by 2 bases and J by 1 base, with 6 bases left in between. The germline gives CDR1 MNHEY, CDR2 SMNVEV (reference sequence).

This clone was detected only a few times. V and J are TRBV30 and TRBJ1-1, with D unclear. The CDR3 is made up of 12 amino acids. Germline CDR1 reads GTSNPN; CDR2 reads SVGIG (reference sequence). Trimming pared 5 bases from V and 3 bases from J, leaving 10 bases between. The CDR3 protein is CAWRPGDTEAFF. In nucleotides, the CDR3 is TGTGCCTGGCGACCTGGCGACACTGAAGCTTTCTTT.